The 7 T cell receptor beta chains below were found in one sample sequenced in a study of blood T cell repertoires in COVID-19. Profiled with immunoSEQ multiplex PCR; TCRdb holds only in-frame clones, not every one. The sample has about 75,000 clones; about 87% are singletons. The sequenced material came from peripheral blood. These receptor sequences come from a human donor in a cohort sampled during active COVID-19.

The chain links TRBV14 to TRBJ2-5; 7 nucleotides align to TRBD1. The CDR3 runs to 17 residues. The germline V gene has CDR1 SGHDN and CDR2 FVKESK. V lost 0 bases, J lost 5 bases, and 12 bases stayed unmatched. DNA of the CDR3: TGTGCCAGCAGCCAAGAATTGTGGACAGGCTCGGGGGAGACCCAGTACTTC. Amino acids: CASSQELWTGSGETQYF. The full variable domain, in which reference TRBV14 and TRBJ2-5 provide the parts outside the CDR3, is EAGVTQFPSHSVIEKGQTVTLRCDPISGHDNLYWYRRVMGKEIKFLLHFVKESKQDESGMPNNRFLAERTGGTYSTLKVQPAELEDSGVYFCASSQELWTGSGETQYFGPGTRLLVL.

The chain uses TRBV15 and TRBJ2-5, with TRBD2 identical over 11 bases. In germline, CDR1 is LNHNV, CDR2 YYDKDF (reference sequence). The CDR3 contains 19 residues. J was trimmed by 4 bases and V by 5 bases; bases with no gene match: 18. The CDR3 reads CATSGRTGTSGKLGETQYF. In DNA form, the CDR3 reads TGTGCCACCAGCGGACGGACGGGGACTAGCGGAAAACTGGGAGAGACCCAGTACTTC.

The CDR3 sequence: CASSRPGLAGVGTDTQYF. The CDR3 bases are TGTGCCAGCAGTCGTCCGGGACTAGCGGGAGTTGGCACAGATACGCAGTATTTT. This rearrangement joins TRBV28 to TRBJ2-3, with 14 nucleotides matching TRBD2. The CDR3 is 18 residues long. Unmatched junction bases numbered 8, after V lost 5 bases and J lost 1 base. The germline CDR1 and CDR2 sequences are MDHEN and SYDVKM.

This clone was picked up a small number of times. The V and J genes are TRBV25-1 and TRBJ2-3; 7 bases are shared with TRBD1. CDR1 is MGHDK, CDR2 SYGVNS, per germline. CDR3 length: 16 amino acids. Germline trimming cut 2 bases from V and 1 base from J; bases unmatched to any gene: 6. CDR3 amino acids: CASSERDSHRTDTQYF. CDR3 DNA: TGTGCCAGCAGTGAAAGGGACAGCCATCGCACAGATACGCAGTATTTT.

The genes are TRBV7-2 and TRBJ1-4, with D perhaps TRBD1 (5 bases). The V and J ends lost 6 bases and 8 bases respectively, with 10 bases between them. CDR1 is SGHTA and CDR2 is FQGNSA in the germline V gene. This CDR3 has 12 amino acids. CDR3 protein: CASRDTPEKLFF. The CDR3 DNA follows: TGTGCCAGCAGGGACACCCCCGAAAAACTGTTTTTT. Variable domain in full (rest from reference TRBV7-2 and TRBJ1-4): GAGVSQSPSNKVTEKGKDVELRCDPISGHTALYWYRQSLGQGLEFLIYFQGNSAPDKSGLPSDRFSAERTGGSVSTLTIQRTQQEDSAVYLCASRDTPEKLFFGSGTQLSVL.

The chain joins TRBV6-5 to TRBJ1-2; 7 nucleotides match TRBD1. Unmatched junction bases numbered 8, after V lost 6 bases and J lost 4 bases. Germline V lookup: CDR1 MNHEY, CDR2 SVGAGI. The CDR3 has 14 amino acids. The CDR3 nucleotides read TGTGCCAGCAGCTTAGGACAGGCGGCCTATGGCTACACCTTC. It encodes CASSLGQAAYGYTF.

This chain joins TRBV27 and TRBJ2-7; D is unclear. Germline V CDR1 and CDR2: MNHEY, SMNVEV (reference sequence). Trimming left V 5 bases short and J 1 base short, with 9 bases between. This CDR3 spans 13 amino acids. This CDR3 is CASSHGQSYEQYF. CDR3 sequence (DNA): TGTGCCAGCAGTCATGGGCAATCCTACGAGCAGTACTTC.